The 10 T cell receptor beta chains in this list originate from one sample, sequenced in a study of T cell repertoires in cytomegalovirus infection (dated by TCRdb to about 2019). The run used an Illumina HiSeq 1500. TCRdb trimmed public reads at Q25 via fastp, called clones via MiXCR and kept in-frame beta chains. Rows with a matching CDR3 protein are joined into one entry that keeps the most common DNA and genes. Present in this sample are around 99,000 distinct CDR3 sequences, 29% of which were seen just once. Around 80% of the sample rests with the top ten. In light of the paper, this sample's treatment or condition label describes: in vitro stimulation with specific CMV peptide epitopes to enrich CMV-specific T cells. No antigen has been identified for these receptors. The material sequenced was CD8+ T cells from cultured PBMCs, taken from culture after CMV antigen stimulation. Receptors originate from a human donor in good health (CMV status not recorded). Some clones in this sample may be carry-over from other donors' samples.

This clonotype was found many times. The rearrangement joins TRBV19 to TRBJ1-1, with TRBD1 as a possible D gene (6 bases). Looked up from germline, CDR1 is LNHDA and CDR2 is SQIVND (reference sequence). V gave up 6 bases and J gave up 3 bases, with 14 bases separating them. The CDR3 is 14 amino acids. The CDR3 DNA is TGTGCCAGTAGCCACGGGGGGGCTCACACTGAAGCTTTCTTT. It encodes CASSHGGAHTEAFF.

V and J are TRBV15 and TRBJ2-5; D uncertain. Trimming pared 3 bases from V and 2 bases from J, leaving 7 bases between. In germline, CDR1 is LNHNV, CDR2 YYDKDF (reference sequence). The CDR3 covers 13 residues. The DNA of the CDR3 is TGTGCCACCAGCAGTCCAAGTCAAGAGACCCAGTACTTC. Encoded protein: CATSSPSQETQYF.

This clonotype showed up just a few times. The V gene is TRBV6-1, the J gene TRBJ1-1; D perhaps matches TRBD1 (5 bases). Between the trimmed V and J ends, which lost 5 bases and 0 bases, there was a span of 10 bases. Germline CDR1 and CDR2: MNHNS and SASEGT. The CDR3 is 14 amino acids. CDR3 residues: CASSWGSLNTEAFF. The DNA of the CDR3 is TGTGCCAGCAGTTGGGGCAGCCTGAACACTGAAGCTTTCTTT.

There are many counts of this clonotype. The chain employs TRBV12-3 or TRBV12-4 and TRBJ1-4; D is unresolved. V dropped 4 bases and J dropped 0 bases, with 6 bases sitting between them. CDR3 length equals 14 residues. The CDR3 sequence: CASSWTATNEKLFF. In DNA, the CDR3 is TGTGCCAGCAGTTGGACGGCAACTAATGAAAAACTGTTTTTT.

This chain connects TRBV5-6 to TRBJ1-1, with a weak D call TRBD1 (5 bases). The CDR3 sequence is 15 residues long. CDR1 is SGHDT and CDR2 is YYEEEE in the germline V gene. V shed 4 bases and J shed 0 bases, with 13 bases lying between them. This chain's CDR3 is CASSPEEGLNTEAFF. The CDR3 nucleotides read TGTGCCAGCAGCCCTGAGGAGGGACTGAACACTGAAGCTTTCTTT.

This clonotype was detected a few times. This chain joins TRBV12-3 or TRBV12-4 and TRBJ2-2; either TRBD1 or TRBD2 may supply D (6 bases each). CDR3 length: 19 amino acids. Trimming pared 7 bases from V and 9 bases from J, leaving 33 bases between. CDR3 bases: TGTGCCAGCACTCTCGATGAGGGGGGCGGAATACTGTTGAAGTGGGAGCTGTTTTTT. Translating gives CASTLDEGGGILLKWELFF.

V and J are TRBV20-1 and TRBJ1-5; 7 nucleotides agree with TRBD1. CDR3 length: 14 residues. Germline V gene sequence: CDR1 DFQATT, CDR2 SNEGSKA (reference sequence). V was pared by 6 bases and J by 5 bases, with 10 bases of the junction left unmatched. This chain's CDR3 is CSARDRDSYQPQHF. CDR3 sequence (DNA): TGCAGTGCCCGGGATAGGGACAGTTATCAGCCCCAGCATTTT.

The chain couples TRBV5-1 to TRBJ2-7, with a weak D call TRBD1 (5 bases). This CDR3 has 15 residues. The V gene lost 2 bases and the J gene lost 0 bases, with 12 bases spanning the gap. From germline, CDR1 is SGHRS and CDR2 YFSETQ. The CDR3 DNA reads TGCGCCAGCAGCTTTAGGGAAGGGGTCTCCTACGAGCAGTACTTC. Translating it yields CASSFREGVSYEQYF.

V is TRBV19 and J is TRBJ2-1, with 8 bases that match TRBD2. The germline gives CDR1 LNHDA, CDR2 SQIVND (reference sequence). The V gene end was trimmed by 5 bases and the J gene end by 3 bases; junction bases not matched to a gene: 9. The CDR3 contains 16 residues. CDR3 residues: CASSYQSGGFYNEQFF. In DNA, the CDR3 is TGTGCCAGTAGTTATCAAAGCGGGGGCTTCTACAATGAGCAGTTCTTC.

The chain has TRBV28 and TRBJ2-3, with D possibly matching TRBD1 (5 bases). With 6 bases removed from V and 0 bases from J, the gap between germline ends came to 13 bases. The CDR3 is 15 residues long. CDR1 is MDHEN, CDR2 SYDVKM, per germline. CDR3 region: CASRSDILSTDTQYF. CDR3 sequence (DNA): TGTGCCAGCAGATCGGACATACTGAGCACAGATACGCAGTATTTT.